The rows below give T cell receptor beta chains drawn from one sample of a study of shared clonotypes between healthy human individuals. Libraries were prepared by immunoSEQ multiplex PCR; TCRdb keeps only in-frame clonotypes and omits some of them. Of approximately 1.4 million clones listed, about 98% were seen once; the top ten hold 0.4% to 0.55%. Sequenced: naive CD4+ T cells sorted from blood. The receptors shown here come from a man younger than 40 in good health. The CDR3 runs from the conserved cysteine through the conserved F or W. Each record gives: D gene, J gene, clone size, V gene, CDR3 DNA, CDR3 protein. A D gene is named only where the DNA matches it firmly. Clone size is given for some rows only: seen once, a few or many times, or a class if the clone is expanded.

-,TRBJ2-5,-,TRBV7-9,TGTGCCAGCAGCTGGACAGTTCAAGAGACCCAGTACTTC,CASSWTVQETQYF
TRBD2,TRBJ2-5,-,TRBV7-8,TGTGCCAGCAGCGAAGGACTAGCGGGAGGGCAAGAGACCCAGTACTTC,CASSEGLAGGQETQYF
-,TRBJ2-3,-,TRBV6-5,TGTGCCAGCAGTTACTCGAAGGGTTTTTCCACAGATACGCAGTATTTT,CASSYSKGFSTDTQYF
TRBD1,TRBJ1-5,-,TRBV5-5,TGTGCCAGCAGCTTGAACGCCGGTTGGCAGGGGGACAATCAGCCCCAGCATTTT,CASSLNAGWQGDNQPQHF
-,TRBJ2-2,-,TRBV6-6,TGTGCCAGCAGGGACCTGATACGGGGCGGGGAGCTGTTTTTT,CASRDLIRGGELFF
-,TRBJ1-5,-,TRBV5-1,TGCGCCAGCAGCTTGGCTCCAGGGAGTAATCAGCCCCAGCATTTT,CASSLAPGSNQPQHF
-,TRBJ1-4,-,TRBV14,TGTGCCAGCAGCCACCTCACAGGAAATGAAAAACTGTTTTTT,CASSHLTGNEKLFF
-,TRBJ1-1,-,TRBV5-1,TGCGCCAGCAGCTTGCCGCGGGGACAGAACACTGAAGCTTTCTTT,CASSLPRGQNTEAFF
-,TRBJ1-1,-,TRBV28,TGTGCCAGCAGTACGCCGGCAGGTGGGGGGTTCTATAACACTGAAGCTTTCTTT,CASSTPAGGGFYNTEAFF
TRBD1,TRBJ1-3,-,TRBV5-1,TGCGCCAGCAGCTTGGGTTTACAGGGGGCTTCTGGAAACACCATATATTTT,CASSLGLQGASGNTIYF
-,TRBJ2-7,-,TRBV11-2,TGTGCCAGCAGCTTTCCCCTAAACAGGCGAGAGCAGTACTTC,CASSFPLNRREQYF
-,TRBJ2-3,once,TRBV11-1,TGTGCCAGCACGCCTGAGACGGGGAGCGATAGGTCAGATACGCAGTATTTT,CASTPETGSDRSDTQYF
-,TRBJ1-5,once,TRBV30,TGTGCCTGGAGTTTGGGGGTAGATCAGCCCCAGCATTTT,CAWSLGVDQPQHF
-,TRBJ2-3,-,TRBV2,TGTGCCAGCACCGGAAGTCGTGGGGGTACGCAGTATTTT,CASTGSRGGTQYF
TRBD1,TRBJ1-2,-,TRBV7-9,TGTGCCAGCAGCCCCGGGACAGCTGGCTACACCTTC,CASSPGTAGYTF
-,TRBJ2-1,-,TRBV25-1,TGTGCCAGCTTCGACAGGAACGAGCAGTTCTTC,CASFDRNEQFF
-,TRBJ1-1,many,TRBV9,TGTGCCAGCAGCGTAGCGTCAGGGGAGGGCACTGAAGCTTTCTTT,CASSVASGEGTEAFF
TRBD2,TRBJ2-1,-,TRBV29-1,TGCAGCGTGGCTAGCGGGATCACTCGAGATGAGCAGTTCTTC,CSVASGITRDEQFF
-,TRBJ1-5,-,TRBV28,TGTGCCAGCAGTATTGAGGGGGTTCAGCCCCAGCATTTT,CASSIEGVQPQHF
TRBD2,TRBJ2-7,-,TRBV5-4,TGTGCCAGCAGCCTCAGCGGGAGGAGCTCCTACGAGCAGTACTTC,CASSLSGRSSYEQYF
-,TRBJ2-5,-,TRBV9,TGTGCCAGCAGCGTAGTGGGATCTAGCGTAGAGACCCAGTACTTC,CASSVVGSSVETQYF
-,TRBJ2-7,-,TRBV28,TGTGCCAGCAGAACCCTACAGGGCTACGAGCAGTACTTC,CASRTLQGYEQYF
-,TRBJ2-3,-,TRBV7-9,TGTGCCAGCAGCTTATCCGGGAGACCAGATACGCAGTATTTT,CASSLSGRPDTQYF
-,TRBJ2-5,-,TRBV30,TGTGCCTGGGGTGGGAACAGGGCGCAAGAGACCCAGTACTTC,CAWGGNRAQETQYF
-,TRBJ2-4,-,TRBV4-3,TGCGCCAGCAGCCAAGATCTTCCAGGATTAGCCAAAAACATTCAGTACTTC,CASSQDLPGLAKNIQYF
-,TRBJ2-7,-,TRBV7-9,TGTGCCAGCAGCTATCATTACGAGCAGTACTTC,CASSYHYEQYF
-,TRBJ2-1,-,TRBV4-3,TGCGCCAGCAGCCAAGATCCATACGGGGATGGCCGTCTTAGGGGGTGGGGGAATGAGCAGTTCTTC,CASSQDPYGDGRLRGWGNEQFF
TRBD2,TRBJ2-3,once,TRBV9,TGTGCCAGCAGCGTAGTAGCTAGCGGGACCGGAGATACGCAGTATTTT,CASSVVASGTGDTQYF
-,TRBJ2-3,-,TRBV6-5,TGTGCCAGCAGTACCCCCGGACACACAGATACGCAGTATTTT,CASSTPGHTDTQYF
-,TRBJ2-5,-,TRBV9,TGTGCCAGCAGCGTATTGGGGGCACAAGAGACCCAGTACTTC,CASSVLGAQETQYF
-,TRBJ2-6,-,TRBV19,TGTGCCAGTAGTAGCGACAGGTCTGGGGCCAACGTCCTGACTTTC,CASSSDRSGANVLTF
TRBD2,TRBJ2-7,-,TRBV4-2,TGTGCCAGCAGCCAAGAGAAACGGGGGGTCGCCTACGAGCAGTACTTC,CASSQEKRGVAYEQYF
TRBD2,TRBJ2-1,-,TRBV7-3,TGTGCCAGCAGCTCCATGGGGACTACCAATGAGCAGTTCTTC,CASSSMGTTNEQFF
TRBD1,TRBJ2-1,once,TRBV2,TGTGCCAGCAGTGGGGACAGGGGTGAGCAGTTCTTC,CASSGDRGEQFF
-,TRBJ1-4,-,TRBV5-1,TGCGCCAGCAGCCGGGACTCAATGGCCGAAAAACTGTTTTTT,CASSRDSMAEKLFF
TRBD2,TRBJ2-1,-,TRBV7-9,TGTGCCAGCAGCTTACTAGCGGGAGCTTACAATGAGCAGTTCTTC,CASSLLAGAYNEQFF
-,TRBJ2-7,-,TRBV5-5,TGTGCCAGCAGCTTGAGGAGGGACGAGCAGTACTTC,CASSLRRDEQYF
TRBD2,TRBJ2-1,-,TRBV5-1,TGCGCCAGCAGCTTTTTTAGCGGGAACTACAATGAGCAGTTCTTC,CASSFFSGNYNEQFF
-,TRBJ2-3,-,TRBV5-1,TGCGCCAGCAGCAAGGAACCCACTGATACGCAGTATTTT,CASSKEPTDTQYF
TRBD1,TRBJ2-7,-,TRBV13,TGTGCCAGCAGCCCGAACCGGGACAGGGCCTACGAGCAGTACTTC,CASSPNRDRAYEQYF
-,TRBJ2-2,-,TRBV7-8,TGTGCCAGCAGCCTCCTCCCTTCCCCCGGGGAGCTGTTTTTT,CASSLLPSPGELFF
TRBD2,TRBJ2-2,-,TRBV7-2,TGTGCCAGCAGCTTAAAAGCGGGAGTTGGGGAGCTGTTTTTT,CASSLKAGVGELFF
TRBD2,TRBJ2-5,-,TRBV5-1,TGCGCCAGCAGCCCCACCGGATCGGGAGGAGGAGAGACCCAGTACTTC,CASSPTGSGGGETQYF
-,TRBJ2-7,-,TRBV7-9,TGTGCCAGCAGCTCTCCGGGACGGTACTACGAGCAGTACTTC,CASSSPGRYYEQYF
TRBD1,TRBJ1-2,-,TRBV28,TGTGCCAGCAGCCGAACAGACAGGGTCTATGGCTACACCTTC,CASSRTDRVYGYTF
TRBD2,TRBJ2-7,-,TRBV9,TGTGCCAGCAGCGCGCTAGCGGGCGAGTTTTCAACGTACTACGAGCAGTACTTC,CASSALAGEFSTYYEQYF
-,TRBJ1-1,-,TRBV29-1,TGCAGCGCTTTACGGGACAAAGTGAACACTGAAGCTTTCTTT,CSALRDKVNTEAFF
-,TRBJ2-5,-,TRBV7-6,TGTGCCAGCAGCTTAGACAGAGAGGCGACCCAGTACTTC,CASSLDREATQYF
TRBD2,TRBJ2-3,once,TRBV10-3,TGTGCCATCAGTGAGTCGGCAAGCGGGAGGACCTCAGATACGCAGTATTTT,CAISESASGRTSDTQYF
-,TRBJ2-1,-,TRBV18,TGTGCCAGCTCAACCGGGACATGGAATGAGCAGTTCTTC,CASSTGTWNEQFF
-,TRBJ2-2,-,TRBV29-1,TGCAGCGTTGAAGGGAACCAAGACACCGGGGAGCTGTTTTTT,CSVEGNQDTGELFF
TRBD2,TRBJ2-3,-,TRBV4-3,TGCGCCAGCAGCCAAGTGGTCGCTAGCGGGAGAGATACGCAGTATTTT,CASSQVVASGRDTQYF
-,TRBJ2-1,-,TRBV7-6,TGTGCCAGCAGCTTAGGGCTTAGCTACAATGAGCAGTTCTTC,CASSLGLSYNEQFF